This T cell receptor beta chain was found in a study of cytomegalovirus exposure and HLA in healthy donors. Findings and limits, study-wide: Solely CMV serostatus was available to characterize immune exposure. In most subjects, TCR beta sequences reportedly gave accurate predictions of HLA-A and HLA-B alleles. Several of the most significant clusters appeared linked to common viral pathogens, based on a later analysis. Analyzed later, most CMV-associated TCR beta chains appeared HLA-restricted.

V lost 7 bases and J 1 base, leaving 19 bases between the germline ends. Germline V gives CDR1 SGHVT, CDR2 SQSDAQ. This CDR3 spans 17 amino acids. It was with 60 Vbeta and 13 Jbeta primers that the PCR ran. The assay was immunoSEQ multiplex PCR, and TCRdb's table has in-frame clones only and misses some. Of some 45,000 clones in the sample, 55% to 75% are singletons; the top ten hold approximately 3.5%. With respect to this clone: What it recognizes is unknown.

The sample consisted of PBMCs. The TCR comes from a woman in her thirties in good health and CMV-seronegative. The chain employs TRBV7-4 and TRBJ2-2; D perhaps matches TRBD1 (5 bases). CDR3: CASITRVEALNTGELFF. The CDR3 DNA sequence: TGTGCCAGCATTACCAGGGTCGAAGCCCTGAACACCGGGGAGCTGTTTTTT. The full variable domain, with the rest looked up from reference TRBV7-4 and TRBJ2-2, is GAGVSQSPRYKVAKRGRDVALRCDSISGHVTLYWYRQTLGQGSEVLTYSQSDAQRDKSGRPSGRFSAERPERSVSTLKIQRTEQGDSAVYLCASITRVEALNTGELFFGEGSRLTVL.